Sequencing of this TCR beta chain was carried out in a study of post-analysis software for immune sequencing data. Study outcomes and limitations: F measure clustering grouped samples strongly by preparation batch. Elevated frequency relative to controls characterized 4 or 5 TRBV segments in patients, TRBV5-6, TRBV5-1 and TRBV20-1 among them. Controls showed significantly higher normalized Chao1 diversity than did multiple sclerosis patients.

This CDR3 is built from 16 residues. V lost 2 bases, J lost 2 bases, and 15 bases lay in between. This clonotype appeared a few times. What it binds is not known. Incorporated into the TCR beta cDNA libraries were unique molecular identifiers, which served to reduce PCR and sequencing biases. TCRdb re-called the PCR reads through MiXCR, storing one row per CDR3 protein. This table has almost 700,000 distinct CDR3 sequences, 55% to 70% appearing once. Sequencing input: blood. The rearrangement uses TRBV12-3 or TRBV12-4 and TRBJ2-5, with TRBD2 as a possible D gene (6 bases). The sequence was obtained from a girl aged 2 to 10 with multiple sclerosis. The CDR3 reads CASSLPSGRTQETQYF. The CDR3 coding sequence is TGTGCCAGCAGTTTACCCTCTGGGAGGACTCAAGAGACCCAGTACTTC.